Below, 14 T cell receptor beta chains from the same sample are listed, as sequenced in a study of identical twins. TCRdb ran MiXCR on the 5' RACE reads and lists one entry per CDR3 protein. The data show about 530,000 distinct CDR3 sequences, with under 25% seen just once and 0.45% to 0.5% held by the top ten. The same data also went into a second study, on yellow fever vaccine responses in identical twins.

Sequencing input: CD4+ T cells sorted from blood. The origin of the receptors is a young woman in good health.

This clonotype was seen only a few times. The rearrangement uses TRBV20-1 and TRBJ2-7, with 10 bases matching TRBD1. V lost 1 base to trimming and J lost 5 bases; unmatched junction nucleotides: 14. Looked up from germline, CDR1 is DFQATT and CDR2 is SNEGSKA (reference sequence). The CDR3 is 17 amino acids. CDR3 region: CSARAPGGQGSVDEQYF. The CDR3 DNA reads TGCAGTGCTAGAGCCCCCGGGGGACAGGGGAGTGTGGACGAGCAGTACTTC.

The rearrangement uses TRBV24-1 and TRBJ2-3, with 9 bases lining up with TRBD2. Germline CDR1 is KGHDR and CDR2 is SFDVKD. The trim removed 5 bases at V and 0 bases at J, leaving 11 bases unmatched. There are 18 residues in the CDR3. The CDR3 DNA reads as TGTGCCACCAGTGCCGGGGGCCTAGCGGGAAAAAGCACAGATACGCAGTATTTT. Its translation: CATSAGGLAGKSTDTQYF.

There are a few counts of this clonotype. This rearrangement joins TRBV7-3 to TRBJ2-3; the D is unclear. The CDR3 sequence is 13 residues long. CDR1 is SGHTA, CDR2 FQGTGA, per germline. V lost 3 bases and J lost 1, with 5 bases in between. CDR3 in DNA: TGTGCCAGCAGCTTTAAGGGCACAGATACGCAGTATTTT. This gives the protein CASSFKGTDTQYF.

This CDR3 is CAISENSRITGELFF. The CDR3 DNA sequence: TGTGCCATCAGTGAGAACAGCAGGATCACCGGGGAGCTGTTTTTT. V gene TRBV10-3 combines with J gene TRBJ2-2; no reliable D call. Germline loops: CDR1 ENHRY, CDR2 SYGVKD. Deletions cut 2 bases from V and 4 bases from J, with 11 bases between. The CDR3 extends over 15 amino acids.

This sequence joins TRBV19 and TRBJ2-7; 7 nucleotides match TRBD1. The CDR3 extends over 15 amino acids. The germline gives CDR1 LNHDA, CDR2 SQIVND (reference sequence). Trimming removed 1 base from V and 3 bases from J; junction bases left unmatched: 6. The CDR3 DNA sequence: TGTGCCAGTAGTATAGCCGGACAGGTCAACTACGAGCAGTACTTC. Amino acid sequence: CASSIAGQVNYEQYF.

This clonotype was observed a single time. The chain links TRBV29-1 to TRBJ2-5; TRBD2 matches 9 bases. With V trimmed by 2 bases and J by 5 bases, 21 bases remained unmatched. This CDR3 has 19 residues. CDR1 and CDR2 (germline): SQVTM, ANQGSEA. CDR3 amino acids: CSVEPGGLAGGPEQETQYF. Here the CDR3 DNA reads TGCAGCGTTGAACCGGGGGGGCTGGCGGGAGGGCCTGAGCAGGAGACCCAGTACTTC. Filled out from reference TRBV29-1 and TRBJ2-5, the complete variable domain reads SAVISQKPSRDICQRGTSLTIQCQVDSQVTMMFWYRQQPGQSLTLIATANQGSEATYESGFVIDKFPISRPNLTFSTLTVSNMSPEDSSIYLCSVEPGGLAGGPEQETQYFGPGTRLLVL.

This rearrangement joins TRBV6-1 to TRBJ2-1; 8 bases fit TRBD1. V trimming: 6 bases; J trimming: 1 base; junction bases outside the gene matches: 8. This CDR3 has 16 residues. Germline V lookup: CDR1 MNHNS, CDR2 SASEGT. Here the CDR3 reads CASSLPGQGSYNEQFF. CDR3 DNA: TGTGCCAGCAGCCTCCCAGGACAGGGTTCCTACAATGAGCAGTTCTTC.

The table lists this clonotype with a few counts. This chain joins TRBV7-9 and TRBJ1-1; D is perhaps TRBD1 (5 bases). Germline V gene sequence: CDR1 SEHNR, CDR2 FQNEAQ (reference sequence). The CDR3 consists of 15 residues. Trimming pared 6 bases from V and 3 bases from J, leaving 17 bases between. CDR3 protein: CASRVGAGPHTEAFF. In DNA form, the CDR3 reads TGTGCCAGCAGGGTAGGGGCAGGGCCTCACACTGAAGCTTTCTTT.

The genes are TRBV20-1 and TRBJ2-1; 7 nucleotides match TRBD2. The CDR3 extends over 14 amino acids. CDR1 and CDR2 from the germline V gene are DFQATT and SNEGSKA (reference sequence). Losses at the gene ends were 1 base for V and 2 bases for J; bases not matched to a gene: 2. CDR3 sequence reads: CSARAGGPYNEQFF. The CDR3 DNA sequence: TGCAGTGCTAGAGCGGGGGGACCCTACAATGAGCAGTTCTTC.

This clonotype was recorded a few times. The chain is built from TRBV13 and TRBJ2-1, with D maybe TRBD2 (7 bases). Germline assignment: CDR1 PRHDT and CDR2 FYEKMQ (reference sequence). The CDR3 runs 15 residues. The ends were cut back, 6 bases at V and 6 bases at J, with 18 bases in the middle. The DNA of the CDR3 is TGTGCCAGCAGGATGCGGCGGGGGCTCGGCAATGAGCAGTTCTTC. This gives the protein CASRMRRGLGNEQFF.

There are a few counts of this clonotype. The rearrangement links TRBV10-3 to TRBJ1-6, with a weak D call TRBD1 (6 bases). Per germline, CDR1 ENHRY and CDR2 SYGVKD. Between the trimmed V and J ends, which lost 3 bases and 3 bases, there was a span of 6 bases. This CDR3 contains 14 residues. CDR3 DNA sequence: TGTGCCATCAGTGACAGGGGCTATAATTCACCCCTCCACTTT. Its translation is CAISDRGYNSPLHF.

V is TRBV7-6 and J is TRBJ2-3; TRBD1 matches at 10 bases. The V gene end was trimmed by 1 base and the J gene end by 2 bases; junction bases not matched to a gene: 6. Germline CDR1 is SGHVS and CDR2 is FNYEAQ. This CDR3 contains 17 residues. The CDR3 DNA sequence: TGTGCCAGCAGCTTAGGAGGGACAGGGGTTCTCACAGATACGCAGTATTTT. It codes for CASSLGGTGVLTDTQYF.

This sequence joins TRBV20-1 and TRBJ1-1, with TRBD1 matching 8 bases. The CDR3 extends over 13 amino acids. Losses at the gene ends were 6 bases for V and 1 base for J; bases not matched to a gene: 4. In germline, CDR1 is DFQATT, CDR2 SNEGSKA (reference sequence). CDR3 sequence (DNA): TGCAGTGCCCCGGGACAGGCGAACACTGAAGCTTTCTTT. This translates into CSAPGQANTEAFF.

This chain links TRBV6-1 with TRBJ2-6; a possible D gene is TRBD1 (5 bases). The germline V gene encodes CDR1 MNHNS and CDR2 SASEGT. Trimming removed 8 bases from V and 2 bases from J, with 7 bases in between. This CDR3 region has 13 residues. CDR3 in amino acids: CASGAAGANVLTF. The CDR3, as DNA: TGTGCCAGCGGGGCGGCTGGGGCCAACGTCCTGACTTTC.